This T cell receptor beta chain comes out of a study of cytomegalovirus exposure and HLA in healthy donors. The ends lost 5 bases at V and 4 bases at J; junction bases unmatched: 3. This CDR3 is 13 amino acids long. The germline CDR1 and CDR2 sequences are ENHRY and SYGVKD. The table came from immunoSEQ multiplex PCR; TCRdb's copy has only in-frame clones and leaves some out. The sample holds about 120,000 clones, 88% seen once. The specimen sequenced was PBMCs. This TCR came from a woman between 18 and 29 years old in good health and CMV-seropositive. The chain employs TRBV10-3 and TRBJ2-5, with 8 bases fitting TRBD2. The CDR3 region is CAISSRGGETQYF. For the CDR3, the DNA is TGTGCCATCAGTAGCCGGGGGGGAGAGACCCAGTACTTC.